This paragraph covers one T cell receptor beta chain sequence. Since a much larger clone is just one base distant, this may be a read error. This is likely a read error, given that the CDR3 carries no conserved phenylalanine or tryptophan at its end. The sample's time point: pre-sensitization, week 0. Treatment indicated: therapeutic diphenylcyclopropenone sensitization with weekly scalp DPC. The CDR3 totals 15 residues. V trimming: 5 bases; J trimming: 4 bases; junction bases outside the gene matches: 10. Germline assignment: CDR1 LGHDT and CDR2 YNNKEL (reference sequence). One entry per CDR3 protein, called by TCRdb with MiXCR from the RACE reads. In the table there are more than 85,000 distinct CDR3 sequences, roughly 8.5% of which are singletons. The sample belongs to a study of human T cells and chemical hapten exposure. About the research overall: Mostly female patients had alopecia areata, totalis or universalis.

The TCR comes from a middle-aged man with alopecia areata. Some clones in this sample may be carry-over from other donors' samples. The chain recombines TRBV3-1 with TRBJ2-7, with 8 bases aligning to TRBD1. The specimen comprised whole blood, sampled in connection with sensitization to the hapten diphenylcyclopropenone (DPC). CDR3 coding DNA: TGTGCCAGCAGCGGAACCGACAGGGGTTCGTACGAGCAGTACTCC. This codes for CASSGTDRGSYEQYS.